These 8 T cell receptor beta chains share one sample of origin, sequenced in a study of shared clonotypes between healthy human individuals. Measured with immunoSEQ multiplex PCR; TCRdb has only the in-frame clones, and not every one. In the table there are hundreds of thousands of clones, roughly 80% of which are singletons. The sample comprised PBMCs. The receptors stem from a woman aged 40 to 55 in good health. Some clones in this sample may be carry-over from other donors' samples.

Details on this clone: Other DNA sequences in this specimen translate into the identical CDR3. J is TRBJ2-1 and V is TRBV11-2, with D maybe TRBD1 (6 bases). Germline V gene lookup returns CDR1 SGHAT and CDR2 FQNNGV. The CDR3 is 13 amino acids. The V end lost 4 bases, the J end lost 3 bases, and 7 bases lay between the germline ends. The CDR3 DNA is TGTGCCAGCAGCTCGGACAGCTACAATGAGCAGTTCTTC. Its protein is CASSSDSYNEQFF.

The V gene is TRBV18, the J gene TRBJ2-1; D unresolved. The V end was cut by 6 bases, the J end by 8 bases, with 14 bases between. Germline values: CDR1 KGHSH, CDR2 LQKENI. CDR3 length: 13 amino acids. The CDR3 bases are TGTGCCAGCTCCCCTTATATCGGTGATGAGCAGTTCTTC. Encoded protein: CASSPYIGDEQFF.

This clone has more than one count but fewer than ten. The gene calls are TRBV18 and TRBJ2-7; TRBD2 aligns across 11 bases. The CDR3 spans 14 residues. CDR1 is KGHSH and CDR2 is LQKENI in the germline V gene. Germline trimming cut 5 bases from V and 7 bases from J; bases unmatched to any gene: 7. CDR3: CASSVAGGAEEQYF. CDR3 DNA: TGTGCCAGCTCAGTAGCGGGAGGGGCGGAGGAGCAGTACTTC.

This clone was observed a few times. The CDR3 reads CASSLWGQSQETQYF. CDR3 in DNA: TGTGCCAGCAGTTTATGGGGACAGTCCCAAGAGACCCAGTACTTC. The chain combines TRBV27 with TRBJ2-5, with 7 bases aligning to TRBD1. The V gene's germline CDR1 is MNHEY and CDR2 SMNVEV (reference sequence). V lost 1 base to trimming and J lost 1 base; unmatched junction nucleotides: 3. The CDR3 is 15 amino acids.

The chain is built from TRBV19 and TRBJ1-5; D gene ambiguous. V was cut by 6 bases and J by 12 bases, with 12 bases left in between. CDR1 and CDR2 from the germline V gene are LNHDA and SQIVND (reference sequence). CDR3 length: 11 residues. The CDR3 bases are TGTGCCAGTAGGGAAGAGCGTCTCCAGCATTTT. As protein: CASREERLQHF.

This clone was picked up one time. The CDR3 sequence: CASSVGVGTGEGNTEAFF. In DNA form, the CDR3 reads TGTGCCAGCAGCGTAGGTGTCGGGACAGGGGAGGGGAACACTGAAGCTTTCTTT. This chain uses TRBV9 with TRBJ1-1, with 10 positions matching TRBD1. CDR3 length: 18 amino acids. V gave up 0 bases and J gave up 1 base; unmatched junction bases: 9. Germline V gene data show CDR1 as SGDLS and CDR2 as YYNGEE.

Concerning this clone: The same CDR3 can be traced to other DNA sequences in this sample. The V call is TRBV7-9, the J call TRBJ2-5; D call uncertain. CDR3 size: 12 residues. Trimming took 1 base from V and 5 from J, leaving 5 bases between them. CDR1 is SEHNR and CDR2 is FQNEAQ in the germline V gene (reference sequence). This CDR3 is CASSLDKETQYF. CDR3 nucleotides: TGTGCCAGCAGCTTAGATAAGGAGACCCAGTACTTC. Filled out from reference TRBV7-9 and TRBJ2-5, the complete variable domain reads DTGVSQNPRHKITKRGQNVTFRCDPISEHNRLYWYRQTLGQGPEFLTYFQNEAQLEKSRLLSDRFSAERPKGSFSTLEIQRTEQGDSAMYLCASSLDKETQYFGPGTRLLVL.

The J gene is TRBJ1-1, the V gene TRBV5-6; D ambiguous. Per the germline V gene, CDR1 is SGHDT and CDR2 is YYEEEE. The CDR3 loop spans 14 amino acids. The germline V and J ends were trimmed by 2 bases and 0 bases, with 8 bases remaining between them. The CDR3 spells CASSFGLMNTEAFF. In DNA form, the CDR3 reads TGTGCCAGCAGCTTCGGGTTGATGAACACTGAAGCTTTCTTT.